Listed below are T cell receptor beta chains from one sample, sequenced in a study of neurological immune-mediated disorders. A single record per CDR3 protein comes from TCRdb applying MiXCR to the 5' RACE reads. Of under 70,000 distinct CDR3 sequences in the sample, 3% to 4% were seen once. The sample comprised PBMCs. The receptors shown here come from a woman aged 50 to 60 with multiple sclerosis. The conserved cysteine and the conserved F or W are not part of the CDR3 here. Size is stated for part of the rows, as once, few or many counts, or as a class when the clone is expanded.

abundance: many; len: 13; j_gene: TRBJ2-1; v_gene: TRBV25-1; CDR3aa: ASSGGRASGNEQF
abundance: many; len: 12; j_gene: TRBJ1-5; v_gene: TRBV12-3/TRBV12-4; CDR3aa: ASSFTRGNQPQH
abundance: few; len: 10; j_gene: TRBJ2-1; v_gene: TRBV6-1; CDR3aa: ASSEHGTEQF
abundance: many; len: 13; j_gene: TRBJ1-1; v_gene: TRBV5-6; CDR3aa: ASSSRTGQGTEAF
abundance: many; len: 11; j_gene: TRBJ2-1; v_gene: TRBV5-6; CDR3aa: ASSLQMDSEQF
abundance: -; len: 14; j_gene: TRBJ1-5; v_gene: TRBV18; CDR3aa: ASSPSPSTGGQPQH
abundance: many; len: 14; j_gene: TRBJ2-1; v_gene: TRBV7-2; CDR3aa: ASSLVSAAGYNEQF
abundance: many; len: 13; j_gene: TRBJ2-7; v_gene: TRBV5-1; CDR3aa: ASSRAGGPSYEQY
abundance: many; len: 13; j_gene: TRBJ1-3; v_gene: TRBV6-5; CDR3aa: ASSYRGQVGNTIY
abundance: many; len: 13; j_gene: TRBJ1-5; v_gene: TRBV20-1; CDR3aa: SAIVRGPFNQPQH
abundance: many; len: 13; j_gene: TRBJ2-1; v_gene: TRBV20-1; CDR3aa: SACRRDISYNEQF
abundance: many; len: 12; j_gene: TRBJ2-2; v_gene: TRBV27; CDR3aa: ASREQGNTGELF
abundance: many; len: 16; j_gene: TRBJ2-1; v_gene: TRBV6-2/TRBV6-3; CDR3aa: ASSYSPLAGGSYNEQF
abundance: many; len: 13; j_gene: TRBJ2-1; v_gene: TRBV5-1; CDR3aa: ASSSDGSSYNEQF
abundance: many; len: 16; j_gene: TRBJ1-1; v_gene: TRBV24-1; CDR3aa: ATSEFPGDRQMNTEAF
abundance: many; len: 12; j_gene: TRBJ2-5; v_gene: TRBV9; CDR3aa: ASSVGRIQETQY
abundance: many; len: 17; j_gene: TRBJ2-1; v_gene: TRBV6-2/TRBV6-3; CDR3aa: ASSSRYLRVGGGPNEQF
abundance: many; len: 11; j_gene: TRBJ1-2; v_gene: TRBV6-6; CDR3aa: ASSPSDGDGYT
abundance: many; len: 11; j_gene: TRBJ2-3; v_gene: TRBV29-1; CDR3aa: SVDFLATDTQY
abundance: many; len: 12; j_gene: TRBJ2-1; v_gene: TRBV29-1; CDR3aa: SVVQGSWGNEQF
abundance: many; len: 12; j_gene: TRBJ2-7; v_gene: TRBV29-1; CDR3aa: SVALGQGSSEQY
abundance: many; len: 14; j_gene: TRBJ1-2; v_gene: TRBV7-2; CDR3aa: ASSLYRDTINYGYT
abundance: many; len: 11; j_gene: TRBJ2-1; v_gene: TRBV7-9; CDR3aa: ASSLGAYNEQF
abundance: many; len: 14; j_gene: TRBJ2-1; v_gene: TRBV20-1; CDR3aa: SARDRSPGVFNEQF
abundance: many; len: 12; j_gene: TRBJ1-5; v_gene: TRBV12-3/TRBV12-4; CDR3aa: ASSLVGANQPQH
abundance: -; len: 11; j_gene: TRBJ1-1; v_gene: TRBV5-1; CDR3aa: ASSFGTGTEAF
abundance: many; len: 12; j_gene: TRBJ1-2; v_gene: TRBV5-1; CDR3aa: ASSLDGDMGGYT
abundance: many; len: 13; j_gene: TRBJ2-1; v_gene: TRBV7-2; CDR3aa: ASSLIGTSYNEQF
abundance: many; len: 15; j_gene: TRBJ2-1; v_gene: TRBV12-3/TRBV12-4; CDR3aa: ASSYPRNTYEPNEQF
abundance: many; len: 13; j_gene: TRBJ1-1; v_gene: TRBV20-1; CDR3aa: SASRDRETYTEAF
abundance: many; len: 11; j_gene: TRBJ1-5; v_gene: TRBV2; CDR3aa: ASNRDLNQPQH
abundance: many; len: 12; j_gene: TRBJ2-1; v_gene: TRBV12-3/TRBV12-4; CDR3aa: ASIRDRGVNEQF
abundance: many; len: 13; j_gene: TRBJ2-2; v_gene: TRBV6-1; CDR3aa: ASSEHAGDTGELF
abundance: many; len: 11; j_gene: TRBJ1-2; v_gene: TRBV19; CDR3aa: ATRTGGNYGYT
abundance: many; len: 14; j_gene: TRBJ1-3; v_gene: TRBV12-3/TRBV12-4; CDR3aa: ASSSRGPVSGNTIY
abundance: many; len: 13; j_gene: TRBJ1-6; v_gene: TRBV5-1; CDR3aa: ASSLVWTAYSPLH
abundance: many; len: 15; j_gene: TRBJ2-2; v_gene: TRBV7-2; CDR3aa: ASSLDVAGAGTGELF
abundance: many; len: 10; j_gene: TRBJ2-1; v_gene: TRBV5-7; CDR3aa: ASSLPNPEQF
abundance: many; len: 14; j_gene: TRBJ2-3; v_gene: TRBV7-6; CDR3aa: ASSLAAGGNLDTQY
abundance: many; len: 12; j_gene: TRBJ2-1; v_gene: TRBV7-3; CDR3aa: ASSLRTRSREQF